Each of the 2 T cell receptor beta chains below was sequenced from the same sample in a study of T cell responses to AZD1222 COVID-19 vaccine. Profiling relied on immunoSEQ multiplex PCR, and the TCRdb table lists in-frame clones only, not all of them. The sample shows 200,000 or so clones, around 86% of them seen only once. The sequences come from peripheral blood, collected on day 0 of MenACWY control vaccination. These receptors all stem from an adult in good health.

The chain recombines TRBV11-1 with TRBJ2-2, with unresolved D. The germline V gene encodes CDR1 SGHAT and CDR2 FQDESV (reference sequence). CDR3 size: 16 residues. Deletions cut 5 bases from V and 3 bases from J, with 16 bases between. This CDR3 is CASSPRRSPDTGELFF. Here the CDR3 DNA reads TGTGCCAGCAGCCCGAGGCGTTCTCCCGACACCGGGGAGCTGTTTTTT.

This clone appeared once. This CDR3 reads CASSLGTGGYTF. The DNA of the CDR3 is TGCGCCAGCAGCTTGGGGACAGGGGGCTACACCTTC. The chain couples TRBV5-1 to TRBJ1-2, with 8 bases matching TRBD1. V lost 0 bases and J lost 8; bases outside the gene matches: 0. The CDR3 sequence is 12 residues long. Germline V gives CDR1 SGHRS, CDR2 YFSETQ.